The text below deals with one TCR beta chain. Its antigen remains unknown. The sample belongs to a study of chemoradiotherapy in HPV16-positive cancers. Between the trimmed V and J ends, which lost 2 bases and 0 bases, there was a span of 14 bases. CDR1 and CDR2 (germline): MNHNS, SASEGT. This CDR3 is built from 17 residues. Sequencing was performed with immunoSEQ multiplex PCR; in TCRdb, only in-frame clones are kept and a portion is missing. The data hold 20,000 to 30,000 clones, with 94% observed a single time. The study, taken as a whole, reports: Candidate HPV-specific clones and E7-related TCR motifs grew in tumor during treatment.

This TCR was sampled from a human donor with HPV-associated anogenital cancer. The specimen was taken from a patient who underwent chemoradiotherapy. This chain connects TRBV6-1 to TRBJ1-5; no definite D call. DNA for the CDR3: TGTGCCAGCAGTGAAACACCAACTAGTTATAGCAATCAGCCCCAGCATTTT. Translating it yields CASSETPTSYSNQPQHF.